This TCR beta chain originates from a study of CD8 T cells in ankylosing spondylitis. Losses at the gene ends were 3 bases for V and 3 bases for J; bases not matched to a gene: 3. Per the germline V gene, CDR1 is MNHEY and CDR2 is SVGEGT. This CDR3 spans 14 amino acids. This clonotype was detected once. From the 5' RACE reads, TCRdb called clonotypes with MiXCR, one entry per CDR3 protein. This sample has 250,000 to 350,000 distinct CDR3 sequences, with about a fifth found just once. V gene TRBV6-2 or TRBV6-3 combines with J gene TRBJ2-7; 9 nucleotides agree with TRBD1. Sequences were obtained from blood, either unsorted or a sorted T cell fraction (not recorded which). The source is a female donor with ankylosing spondylitis or in good health (not recorded which). The CDR3 spells CASSYLDRGYEQYF. The DNA for the CDR3 is TGTGCCAGCAGTTATCTGGACAGGGGCTACGAGCAGTACTTC.